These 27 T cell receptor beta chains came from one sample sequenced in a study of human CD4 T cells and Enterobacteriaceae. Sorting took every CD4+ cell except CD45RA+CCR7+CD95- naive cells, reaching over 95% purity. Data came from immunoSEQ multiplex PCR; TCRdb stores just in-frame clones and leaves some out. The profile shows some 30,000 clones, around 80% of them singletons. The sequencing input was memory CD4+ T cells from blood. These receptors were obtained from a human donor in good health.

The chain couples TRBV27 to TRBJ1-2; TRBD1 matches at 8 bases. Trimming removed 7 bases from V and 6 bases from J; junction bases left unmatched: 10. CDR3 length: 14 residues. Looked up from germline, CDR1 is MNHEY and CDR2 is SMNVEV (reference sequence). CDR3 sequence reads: CASKAPGQGDGYTF. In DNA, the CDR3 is TGTGCCAGCAAGGCCCCCGGACAGGGTGATGGCTACACCTTC.

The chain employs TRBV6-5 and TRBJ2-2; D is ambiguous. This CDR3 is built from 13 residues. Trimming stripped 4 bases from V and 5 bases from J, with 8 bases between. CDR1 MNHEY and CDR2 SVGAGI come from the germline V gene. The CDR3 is CASSFRFTGELFF. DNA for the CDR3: TGTGCCAGCAGTTTCCGGTTTACCGGGGAGCTGTTTTTT.

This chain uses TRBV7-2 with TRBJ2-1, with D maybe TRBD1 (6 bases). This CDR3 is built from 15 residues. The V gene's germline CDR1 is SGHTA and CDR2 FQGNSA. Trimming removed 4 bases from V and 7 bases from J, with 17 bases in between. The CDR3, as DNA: TGTGCCAGCAGCTCTCCCGGGACATTCCGTAATGAGCAGTTCTTC. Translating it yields CASSSPGTFRNEQFF.

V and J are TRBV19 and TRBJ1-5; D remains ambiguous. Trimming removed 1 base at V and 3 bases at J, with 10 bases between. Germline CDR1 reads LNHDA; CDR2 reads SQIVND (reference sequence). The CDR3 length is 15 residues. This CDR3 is CASSIGGHFNQPQHF. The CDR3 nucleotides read TGTGCCAGTAGTATAGGGGGTCACTTCAATCAGCCCCAGCATTTT.

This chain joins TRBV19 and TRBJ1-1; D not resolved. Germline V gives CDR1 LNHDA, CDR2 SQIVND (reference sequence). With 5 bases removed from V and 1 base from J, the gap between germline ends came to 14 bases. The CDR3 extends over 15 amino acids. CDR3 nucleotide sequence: TGTGCCAGTAGTCCGAGCCCAGTTAGGAACACTGAAGCTTTCTTT. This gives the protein CASSPSPVRNTEAFF.

CDR3 bases: TGCAGCGTTGAAGATCTTGGGACCAGGGGAGGGACCTACAATGAGCAGTTCTTC. Its protein product is CSVEDLGTRGGTYNEQFF. The J gene is TRBJ2-1, the V gene TRBV29-1, with a possible D match to TRBD2 (7 bases). The CDR3 is made up of 18 amino acids. Germline values: CDR1 SQVTM, CDR2 ANQGSEA. Deletions cut 0 bases from V and 2 bases from J, with 20 bases between.

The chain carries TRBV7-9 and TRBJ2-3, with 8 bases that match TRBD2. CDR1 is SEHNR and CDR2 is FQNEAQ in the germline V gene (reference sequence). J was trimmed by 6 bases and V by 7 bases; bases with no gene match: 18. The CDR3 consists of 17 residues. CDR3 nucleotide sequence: TGTGCCAGCACCACCTCGGCGGGGGGAGGGCCAGGGGATACGCAGTATTTT. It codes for CASTTSAGGGPGDTQYF. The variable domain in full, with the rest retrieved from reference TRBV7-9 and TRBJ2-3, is DTGVSQNPRHKITKRGQNVTFRCDPISEHNRLYWYRQTLGQGPEFLTYFQNEAQLEKSRLLSDRFSAERPKGSFSTLEIQRTEQGDSAMYLCASTTSAGGGPGDTQYFGPGTRLTVL.

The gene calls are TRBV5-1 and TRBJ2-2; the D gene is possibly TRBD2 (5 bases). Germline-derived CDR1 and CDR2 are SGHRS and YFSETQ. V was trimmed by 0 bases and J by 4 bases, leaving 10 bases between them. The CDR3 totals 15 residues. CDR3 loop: CASSLEDAGTGELFF. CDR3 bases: TGCGCCAGCAGCTTGGAGGATGCGGGCACCGGGGAGCTGTTTTTT.

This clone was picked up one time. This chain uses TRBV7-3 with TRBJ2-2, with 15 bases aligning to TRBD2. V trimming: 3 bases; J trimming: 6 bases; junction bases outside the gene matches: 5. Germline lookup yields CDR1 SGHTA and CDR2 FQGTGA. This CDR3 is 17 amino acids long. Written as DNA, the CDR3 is TGTGCCAGCAGCTTGAATGGACTAGCGGGAGGGGCCGGGGAGCTGTTTTTT. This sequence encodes CASSLNGLAGGAGELFF.

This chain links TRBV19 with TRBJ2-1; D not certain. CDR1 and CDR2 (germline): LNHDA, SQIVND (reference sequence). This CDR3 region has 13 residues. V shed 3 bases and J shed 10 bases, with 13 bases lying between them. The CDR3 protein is CASSISPVYEQFF. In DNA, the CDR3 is TGTGCCAGTAGTATTTCGCCCGTATACGAGCAGTTCTTC.

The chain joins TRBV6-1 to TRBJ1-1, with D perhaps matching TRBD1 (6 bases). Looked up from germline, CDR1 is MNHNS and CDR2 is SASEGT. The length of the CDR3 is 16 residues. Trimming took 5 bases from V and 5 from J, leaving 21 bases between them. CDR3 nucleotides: TGTGCCAGCAGTCAAGAAGCCGGGACATCAGGGACTGAAGCTTTCTTT. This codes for CASSQEAGTSGTEAFF.

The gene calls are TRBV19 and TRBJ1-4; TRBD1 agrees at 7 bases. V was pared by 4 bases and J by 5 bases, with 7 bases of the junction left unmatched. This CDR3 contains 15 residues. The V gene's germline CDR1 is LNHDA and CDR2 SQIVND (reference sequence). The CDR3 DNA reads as TGTGCCAGTAGTAGGGACAGCGGTCGGAATGAAAAACTGTTTTTT. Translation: CASSRDSGRNEKLFF. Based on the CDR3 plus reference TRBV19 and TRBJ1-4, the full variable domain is DGGITQSPKYLFRKEGQNVTLSCEQNLNHDAMYWYRQDPGQGLRLIYYSQIVNDFQKGDIAEGYSVSREKKESFPLTVTSAQKNPTAFYLCASSRDSGRNEKLFFGSGTQLSVL.

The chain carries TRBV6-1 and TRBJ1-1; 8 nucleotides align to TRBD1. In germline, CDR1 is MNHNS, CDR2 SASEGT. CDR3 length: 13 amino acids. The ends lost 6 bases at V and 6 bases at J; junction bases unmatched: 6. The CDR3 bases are TGTGCCAGCAGGGGGGGACAGGCCTCTGAAGCTTTCTTT. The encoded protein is CASRGGQASEAFF.

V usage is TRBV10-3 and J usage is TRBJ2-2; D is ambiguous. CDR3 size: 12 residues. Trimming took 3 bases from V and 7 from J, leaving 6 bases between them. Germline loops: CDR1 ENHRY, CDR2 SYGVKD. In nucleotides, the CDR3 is TGTGCCATCAGTGACCTACTCGGGGAGCTGTTTTTT. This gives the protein CAISDLLGELFF.

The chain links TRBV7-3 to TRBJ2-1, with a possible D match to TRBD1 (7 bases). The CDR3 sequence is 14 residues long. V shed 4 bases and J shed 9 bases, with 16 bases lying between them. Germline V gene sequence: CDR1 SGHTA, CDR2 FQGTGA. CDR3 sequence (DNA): TGTGCCAGCAGCTCGGCAGGGGGGTTTGCTGAGCAGTTCTTC. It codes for CASSSAGGFAEQFF.

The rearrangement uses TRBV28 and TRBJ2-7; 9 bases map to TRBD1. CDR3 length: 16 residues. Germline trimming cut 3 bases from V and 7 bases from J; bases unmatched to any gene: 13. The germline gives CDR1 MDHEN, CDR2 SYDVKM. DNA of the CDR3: TGTGCCAGCAGTTTCGCTCCCGGGACAGGGAAGAAAGAGCAGTACTTC. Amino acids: CASSFAPGTGKKEQYF.

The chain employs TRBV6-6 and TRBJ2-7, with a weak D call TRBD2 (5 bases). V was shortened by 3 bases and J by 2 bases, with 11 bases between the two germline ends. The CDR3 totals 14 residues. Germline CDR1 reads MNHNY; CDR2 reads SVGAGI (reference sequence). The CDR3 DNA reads TGTGCCAGCAGTTATTCGGAGGTCACCTACGAGCAGTACTTC. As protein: CASSYSEVTYEQYF.

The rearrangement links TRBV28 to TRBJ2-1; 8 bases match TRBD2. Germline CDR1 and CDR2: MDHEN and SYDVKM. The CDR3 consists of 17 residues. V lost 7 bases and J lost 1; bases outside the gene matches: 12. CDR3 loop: CASKTNGLAQSYNEQFF. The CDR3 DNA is TGTGCCAGCAAGACAAACGGACTAGCTCAGTCCTACAATGAGCAGTTCTTC.

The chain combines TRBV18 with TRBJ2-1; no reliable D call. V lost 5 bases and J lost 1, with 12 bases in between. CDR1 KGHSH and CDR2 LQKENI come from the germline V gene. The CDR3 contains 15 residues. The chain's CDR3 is CASSAGVGSYNEQFF. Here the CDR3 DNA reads TGTGCCAGCTCAGCTGGGGTAGGATCCTACAATGAGCAGTTCTTC.

The CDR3 nucleotides read TGCGCCAGCAGCTTGCAACGACAGGCGAATTCCTACGAGCAGTACTTC. It is translated as CASSLQRQANSYEQYF. The gene calls are TRBV5-1 and TRBJ2-7; perhaps TRBD1 as D (6 bases). The V end was cut by 1 base, the J end by 1 base, with 15 bases between. The CDR3 totals 16 residues. From germline, CDR1 is SGHRS and CDR2 YFSETQ. The entire variable domain, with the rest obtained from reference TRBV5-1 and TRBJ2-7, is as follows: KAGVTQTPRYLIKTRGQQVTLSCSPISGHRSVSWYQQTPGQGLQFLFEYFSETQRNKGNFPGRFSGRQFSNSRSEMNVSTLELGDSALYLCASSLQRQANSYEQYFGPGTRLTVT.

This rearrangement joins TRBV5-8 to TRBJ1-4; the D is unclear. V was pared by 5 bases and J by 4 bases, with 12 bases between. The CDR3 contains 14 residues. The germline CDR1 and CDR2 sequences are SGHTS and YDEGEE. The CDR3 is CASSRTAFNEKLFF. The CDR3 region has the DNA TGTGCCAGCAGTCGGACGGCCTTTAATGAAAAACTGTTTTTT.

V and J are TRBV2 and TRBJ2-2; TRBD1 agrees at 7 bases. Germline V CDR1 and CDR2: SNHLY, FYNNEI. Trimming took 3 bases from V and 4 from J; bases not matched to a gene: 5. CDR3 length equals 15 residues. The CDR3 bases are TGTGCCAGCAGTGACACAGGGGATGGCACCGGGGAGCTGTTTTTT. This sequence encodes CASSDTGDGTGELFF.

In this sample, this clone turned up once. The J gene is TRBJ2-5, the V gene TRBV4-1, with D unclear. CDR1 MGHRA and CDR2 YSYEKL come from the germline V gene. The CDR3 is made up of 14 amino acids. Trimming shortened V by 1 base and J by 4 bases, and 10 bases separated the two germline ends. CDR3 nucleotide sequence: TGCGCCAGCAGCCAAGTTATGGGGATAGAGACCCAGTACTTC. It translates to CASSQVMGIETQYF.

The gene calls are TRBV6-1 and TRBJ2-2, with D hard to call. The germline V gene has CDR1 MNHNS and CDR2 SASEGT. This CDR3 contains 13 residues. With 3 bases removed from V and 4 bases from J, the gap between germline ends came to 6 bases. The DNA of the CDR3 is TGTGCCAGCAGTGAGCGGCGCACCGGGGAGCTGTTTTTT. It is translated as CASSERRTGELFF.

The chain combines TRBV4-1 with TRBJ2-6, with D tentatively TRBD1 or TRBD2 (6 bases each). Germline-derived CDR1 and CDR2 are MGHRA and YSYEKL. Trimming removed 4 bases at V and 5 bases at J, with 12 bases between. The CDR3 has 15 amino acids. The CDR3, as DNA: TGCGCCAGCAGCCTCGCCGGGGGCCGGGCCAACGTCCTGACTTTC. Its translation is CASSLAGGRANVLTF.

CDR3 sequence reads: CASSVGGGGPTNEKLFF. CDR3 coding DNA: TGTGCCAGCAGCGTAGGTGGCGGGGGGCCGACTAATGAAAAACTGTTTTTT. This chain links TRBV9 with TRBJ1-4; tentative D call: TRBD1 (6 bases). The germline V and J ends were trimmed by 0 bases and 2 bases, with 14 bases remaining between them. The length of the CDR3 is 17 residues. Germline loops: CDR1 SGDLS, CDR2 YYNGEE.

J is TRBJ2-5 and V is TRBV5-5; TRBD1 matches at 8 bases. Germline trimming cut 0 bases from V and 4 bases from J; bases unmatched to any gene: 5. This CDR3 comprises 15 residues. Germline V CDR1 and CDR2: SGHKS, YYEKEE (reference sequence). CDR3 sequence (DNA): TGTGCCAGCAGCTTGGCTGCGCAGGGGGCAGAGACCCAGTACTTC. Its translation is CASSLAAQGAETQYF.